This T cell receptor beta chain originates from a study of early T cells in non-severe SARS-CoV-2 infection. At the level of the study: With bulk RNA from unsorted whole blood as input, sequencing yielded unpaired chains. Study-level points and caveats: Clonotype matching in VDJdb favored anti-spike CD8 responses and did not capture private and CD4 specificities.

This clonotype occurred many times. No antigen is known for it. The V gene lost 3 bases and the J gene lost 4 bases, with 14 bases spanning the gap. The CDR3 extends over 15 amino acids. Germline V gene data show CDR1 as MRHNA and CDR2 as SNTAGT. Separate cDNA molecules each had unique molecular identifiers attached to them. One entry per CDR3 protein, called by TCRdb with MiXCR from the 5' RACE reads. This sample has some 39,000 distinct CDR3 sequences, with under 9.5% found just once. This clonotype was sampled from an adult who was a healthcare worker with PCR-confirmed SARS-CoV-2 infection or an uninfected control (not recorded which). The V gene is TRBV6-4, the J gene TRBJ2-3, with unresolved D. The sample comprised whole blood. In DNA form, the CDR3 reads TGTGCCAGCAGTGATGGGAAGAGTTCTTCAGATACGCAGTATTTT. Translating gives CASSDGKSSSDTQYF.